This T cell receptor beta chain appears in the sequencing data of a study of blood T cell repertoires in COVID-19. The table came from immunoSEQ multiplex PCR; TCRdb's copy has only in-frame clones and leaves some out. The table records 300,000 to 450,000 clones, approximately 87% of them present only once. The trim removed 5 bases at V and 4 bases at J, leaving 11 bases unmatched. This CDR3 spans 17 amino acids. The germline V gene has CDR1 MDHEN and CDR2 SYDVKM. This clone turned up a few times. The sample was PBMCs or T cells enriched from blood (not recorded which). The genes are TRBV28 and TRBJ2-5, with 12 nucleotides matching TRBD1. This receptor was obtained from a man between 40 and 49 years old in a cohort exposed to, infected with or recovered from COVID-19 (not recorded which). The CDR3 is CASSKKTGTGGRETQYF. As DNA, the CDR3 is TGTGCCAGCAGTAAGAAGACCGGGACAGGGGGCCGAGAGACCCAGTACTTC. The full variable domain, completed using reference TRBV28 and TRBJ2-5, is DVKVTQSSRYLVKRTGEKVFLECVQDMDHENMFWYRQDPGLGLRLIYFSYDVKMKEKGDIPEGYSVSREKKERFSLILESASTNQTSMYLCASSKKTGTGGRETQYFGPGTRLLVL.